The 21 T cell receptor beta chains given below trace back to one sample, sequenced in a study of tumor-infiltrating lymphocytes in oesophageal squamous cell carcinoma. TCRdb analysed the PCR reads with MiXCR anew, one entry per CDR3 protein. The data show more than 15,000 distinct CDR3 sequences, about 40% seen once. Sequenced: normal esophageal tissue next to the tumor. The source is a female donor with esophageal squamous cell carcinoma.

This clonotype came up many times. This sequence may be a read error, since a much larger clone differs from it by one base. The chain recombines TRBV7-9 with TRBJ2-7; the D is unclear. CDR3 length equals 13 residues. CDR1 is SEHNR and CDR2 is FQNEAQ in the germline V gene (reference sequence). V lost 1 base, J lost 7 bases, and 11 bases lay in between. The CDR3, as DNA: TGTGCCAGCAGCTTAGGTCGAAACAATGAGCAGTACTTC. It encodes CASSLGRNNEQYF.

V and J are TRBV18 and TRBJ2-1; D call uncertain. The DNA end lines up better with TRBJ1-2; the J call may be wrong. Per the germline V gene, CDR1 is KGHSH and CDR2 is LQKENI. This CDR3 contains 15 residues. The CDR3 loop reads CASSPDRTADYGYTF. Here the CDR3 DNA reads TGTGCCAGCTCACCCGACCGGACGGCAGACTATGGCTACACCTTC.

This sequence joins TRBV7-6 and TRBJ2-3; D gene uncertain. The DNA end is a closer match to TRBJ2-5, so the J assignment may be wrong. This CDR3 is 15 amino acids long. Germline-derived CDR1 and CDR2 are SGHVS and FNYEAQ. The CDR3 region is CASSLVRTEQETQYF. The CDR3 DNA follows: TGTGCCAGCAGCTTGGTTCGAACAGAACAAGAGACCCAGTACTTC.

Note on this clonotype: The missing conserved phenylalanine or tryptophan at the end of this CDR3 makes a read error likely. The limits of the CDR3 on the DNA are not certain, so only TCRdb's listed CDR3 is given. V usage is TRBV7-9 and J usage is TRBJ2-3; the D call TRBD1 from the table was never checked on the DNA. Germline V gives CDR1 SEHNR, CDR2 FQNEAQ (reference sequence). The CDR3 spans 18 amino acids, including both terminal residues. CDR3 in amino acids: CASSLWPGGDQETQYFGP.

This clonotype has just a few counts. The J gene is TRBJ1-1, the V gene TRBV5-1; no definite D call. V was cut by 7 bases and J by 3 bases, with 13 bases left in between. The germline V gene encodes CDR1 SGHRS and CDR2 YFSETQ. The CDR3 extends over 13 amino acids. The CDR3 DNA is TGCGCCAGCCAGACCTCGCGGGACACTGAAGCTTTCTTT. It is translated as CASQTSRDTEAFF.

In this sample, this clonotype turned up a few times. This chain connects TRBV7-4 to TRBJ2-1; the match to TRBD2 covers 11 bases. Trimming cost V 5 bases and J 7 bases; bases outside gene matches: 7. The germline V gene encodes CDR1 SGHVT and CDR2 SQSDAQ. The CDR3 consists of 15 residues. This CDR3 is CASSIGTSGVNEQFF. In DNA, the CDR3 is TGTGCCAGCAGCATAGGGACTAGCGGAGTTAATGAGCAGTTCTTC.

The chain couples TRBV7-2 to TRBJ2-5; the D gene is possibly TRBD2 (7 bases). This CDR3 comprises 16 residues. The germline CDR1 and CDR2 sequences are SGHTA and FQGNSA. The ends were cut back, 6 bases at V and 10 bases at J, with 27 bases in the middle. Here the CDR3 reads CASSLRRGAPQGGQYF. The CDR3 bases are TGTGCCAGCAGTCTACGCCGGGGGGCACCCCAGGGAGGCCAGTACTTC.

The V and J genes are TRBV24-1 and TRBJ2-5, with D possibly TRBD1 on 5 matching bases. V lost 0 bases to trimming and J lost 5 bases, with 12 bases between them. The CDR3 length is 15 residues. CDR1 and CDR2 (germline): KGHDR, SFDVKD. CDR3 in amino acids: CATSDLGQGWETQYF. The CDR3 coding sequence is TGTGCCACCAGTGATTTGGGGCAGGGCTGGGAGACCCAGTACTTC.

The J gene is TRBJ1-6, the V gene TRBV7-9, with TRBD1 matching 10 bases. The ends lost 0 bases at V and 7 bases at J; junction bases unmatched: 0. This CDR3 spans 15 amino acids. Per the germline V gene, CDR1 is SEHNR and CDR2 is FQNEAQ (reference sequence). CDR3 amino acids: CASSLADRGNSPLHF. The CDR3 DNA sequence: TGTGCCAGCAGCTTAGCGGACAGGGGGAATTCACCCCTCCACTTT.

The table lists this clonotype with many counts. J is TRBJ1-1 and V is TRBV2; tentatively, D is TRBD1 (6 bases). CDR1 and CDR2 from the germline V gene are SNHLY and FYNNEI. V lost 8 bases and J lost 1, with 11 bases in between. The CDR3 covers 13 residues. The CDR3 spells CASGRTENTEAFF. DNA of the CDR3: TGTGCCAGCGGCAGGACAGAGAACACTGAAGCTTTCTTT.

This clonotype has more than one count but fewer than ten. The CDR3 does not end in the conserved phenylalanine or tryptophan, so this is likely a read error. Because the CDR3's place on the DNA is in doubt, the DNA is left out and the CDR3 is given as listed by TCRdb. This chain's CDR3 is CASSLRQGSNYGYTFGS. This chain connects TRBV7-3 to TRBJ2-7; the table gives TRBD1 as D, unverified against the DNA. The CDR3 adds up to 17 amino acids, both ends counted. Looked up from germline, CDR1 is SGHTA and CDR2 is FQGTGA.

The CDR3 sequence: CASSLGQGAYSTETQYF. Written as DNA, the CDR3 is TGTGCCAGCAGTTTGGGGCAGGGGGCCTATAGTACAGAGACCCAGTACTTC. The chain links TRBV28 to TRBJ2-1; TRBD1 matches 8 bases. The DNA end favors TRBJ2-5, so the J call may be wrong. This CDR3 has 17 amino acids. Germline V gene sequence: CDR1 MDHEN, CDR2 SYDVKM.

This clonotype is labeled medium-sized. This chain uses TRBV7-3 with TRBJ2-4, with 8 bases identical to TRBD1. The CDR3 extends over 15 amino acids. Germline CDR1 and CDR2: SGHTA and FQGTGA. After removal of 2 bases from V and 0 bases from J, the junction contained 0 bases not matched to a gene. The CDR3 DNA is TGTGCCAGCAGCTTACAGGGGGCAGCCAAAAACATTCAGTACTTC. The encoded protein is CASSLQGAAKNIQYF. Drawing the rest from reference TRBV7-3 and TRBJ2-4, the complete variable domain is GAGVSQTPSNKVTEKGKYVELRCDPISGHTALYWYRQSLGQGPEFLIYFQGTGAADDSGLPNDRFFAVRPEGSVSTLKIQRTERGDSAVYLCASSLQGAAKNIQYFGAGTRLSVL.

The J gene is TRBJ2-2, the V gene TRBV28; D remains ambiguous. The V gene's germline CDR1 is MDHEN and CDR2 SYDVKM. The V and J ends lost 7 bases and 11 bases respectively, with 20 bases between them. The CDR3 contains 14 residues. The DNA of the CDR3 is TGTGCCAGCAACTCCGCAGAGGCCTACGGAGAGCTGTTTTTT. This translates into CASNSAEAYGELFF.

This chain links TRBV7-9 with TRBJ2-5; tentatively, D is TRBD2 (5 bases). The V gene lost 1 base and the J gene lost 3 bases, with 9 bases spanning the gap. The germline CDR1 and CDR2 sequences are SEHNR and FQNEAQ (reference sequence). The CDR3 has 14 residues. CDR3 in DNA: TGTGCCAGCAGCTTAGGGTACGGGGAAGAGACCCAGTACTTC. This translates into CASSLGYGEETQYF.

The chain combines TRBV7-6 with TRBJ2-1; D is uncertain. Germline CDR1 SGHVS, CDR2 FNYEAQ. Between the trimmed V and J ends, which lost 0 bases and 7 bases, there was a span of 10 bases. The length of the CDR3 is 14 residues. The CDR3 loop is CASSLAAGGNEQFF. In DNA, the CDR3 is TGTGCCAGCAGCTTAGCGGCCGGCGGAAATGAGCAGTTCTTC. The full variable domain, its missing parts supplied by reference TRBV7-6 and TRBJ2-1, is GAGVSQSPRYKVTKRGQDVALRCDPISGHVSLYWYRQALGQGPEFLTYFNYEAQQDKSGLPNDRFSAERPEGSISTLTIQRTEQRDSAMYRCASSLAAGGNEQFFGPGTRLTVL.

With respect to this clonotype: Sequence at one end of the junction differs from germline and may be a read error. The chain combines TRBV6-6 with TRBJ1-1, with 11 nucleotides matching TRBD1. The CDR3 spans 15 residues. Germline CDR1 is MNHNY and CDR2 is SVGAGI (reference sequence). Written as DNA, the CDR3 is TGTGCCAGCAGTTGGGGACAGGGGGACACCGGGGAGCTGTATTTT. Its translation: CASSWGQGDTGELYF.

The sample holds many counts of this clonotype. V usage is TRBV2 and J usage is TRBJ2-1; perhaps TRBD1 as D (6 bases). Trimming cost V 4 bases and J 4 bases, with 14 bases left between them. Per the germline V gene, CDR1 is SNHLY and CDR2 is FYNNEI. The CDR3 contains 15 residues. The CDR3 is CASSASGTSYNEQFF. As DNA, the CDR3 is TGTGCCAGCAGTGCCTCCGGGACATCGTACAATGAGCAGTTCTTC.

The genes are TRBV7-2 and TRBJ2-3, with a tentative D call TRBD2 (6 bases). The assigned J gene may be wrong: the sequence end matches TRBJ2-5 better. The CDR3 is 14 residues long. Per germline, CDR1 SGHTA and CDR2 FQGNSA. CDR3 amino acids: CASTEVGRLETQYF. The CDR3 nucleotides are TGTGCCAGCACCGAGGTGGGGAGGTTGGAGACCCAGTACTTC.

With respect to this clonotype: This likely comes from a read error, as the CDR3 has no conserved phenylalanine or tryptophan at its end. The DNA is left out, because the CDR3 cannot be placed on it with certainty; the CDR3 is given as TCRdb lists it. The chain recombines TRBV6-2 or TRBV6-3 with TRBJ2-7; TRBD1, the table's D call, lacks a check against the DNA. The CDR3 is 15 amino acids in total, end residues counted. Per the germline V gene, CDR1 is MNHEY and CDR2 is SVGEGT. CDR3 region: CASSYAGGYGYTFGS.

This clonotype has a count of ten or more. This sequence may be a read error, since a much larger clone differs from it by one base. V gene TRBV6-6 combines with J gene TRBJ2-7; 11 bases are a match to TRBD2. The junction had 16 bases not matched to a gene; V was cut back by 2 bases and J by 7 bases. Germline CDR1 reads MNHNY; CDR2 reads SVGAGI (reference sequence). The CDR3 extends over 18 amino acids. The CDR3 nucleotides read TGTGCCAGCAGTTACGAACTAGCGGGGGCCAGCTCCTACAATGAGCAGTACTTC. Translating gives CASSYELAGASSYNEQYF.